Below are 20 T cell receptor beta chains sequenced from a single sample in a study of tumor and adjacent non-tumor tissue in lung cancer. RNA was extracted from bulk tissue without any cell sorting. The normal lung tissue was taken more than 3 cm from the tumor edge. Three rounds of nested PCR, following a modified ARM-PCR protocol, produced the TCRbeta library. TCRdb reprocessed the multiplex PCR reads via MiXCR and lists one record per CDR3 protein. The sample has about 60,000 distinct CDR3 sequences; 61% are singletons. Sequencing input: distant non-tumor lung tissue. The origin of the receptors is a man between 65 and 80 years old with non-small cell lung cancer.

The chain employs TRBV29-1 and TRBJ2-1, with TRBD2 identical over 7 bases. The CDR3 runs 16 residues. Germline-derived CDR1 and CDR2 are SQVTM and ANQGSEA. The trim removed 6 bases at V and 2 bases at J, leaving 13 bases unmatched. Here the CDR3 DNA reads TGCAGCGTCACCAGGCTAGCGGCACGAGCCTACAATGAGCAGTTCTTC. This sequence encodes CSVTRLAARAYNEQFF.

V is TRBV5-1 and J is TRBJ2-6, with 7 positions matching TRBD1. Germline-derived CDR1 and CDR2 are SGHRS and YFSETQ. This CDR3 contains 16 residues. Trimming removed 4 bases from V and 0 bases from J; junction bases left unmatched: 4. This CDR3 is CASSLGTVSGANVLTF. CDR3 DNA sequence: TGCGCCAGCAGCCTAGGGACAGTCTCTGGGGCCAACGTCCTGACTTTC.

The chain joins TRBV20-1 to TRBJ2-3; D gene uncertain. Between the trimmed V and J ends, which lost 0 bases and 10 bases, there was a span of 26 bases. Per the germline V gene, CDR1 is DFQATT and CDR2 is SNEGSKA (reference sequence). The CDR3 is 17 residues long. The CDR3 here is CSARDSSVIKVPIPQYF. The CDR3 DNA follows: TGCAGTGCTAGAGATAGCTCCGTAATAAAAGTCCCTATACCGCAGTATTTT.

Worth noting for this clonotype: This may arise from a read error, as a much more abundant clone is one base away. The V and J genes are TRBV29-1 and TRBJ2-5; D is tentatively TRBD1 or TRBD2 (5 bases each). The CDR3 has 12 residues. Looked up from germline, CDR1 is SQVTM and CDR2 is ANQGSEA. The CDR3 bases are TGCAGAGTACAGGACTTCCAAGAGACCCAGTACTTC. Encoded protein: CRVQDFQETQYF.

This clonotype was counted only a few times. This chain connects TRBV6-4 to TRBJ2-1; no clear D gene. Germline V gives CDR1 MRHNA, CDR2 SNTAGT. The V end lost 0 bases, the J end lost 6 bases, and 6 bases lay between the germline ends. The CDR3 has 13 residues. This CDR3 is CASSDSERNEQFF. As DNA, the CDR3 is TGTGCCAGCAGTGACTCGGAACGCAATGAGCAGTTCTTC.

This clonotype was detected a few times. This sequence may be a read error, since a much larger clone differs from it by one base. The rearrangement joins TRBV7-9 to TRBJ1-6; 7 bases map to TRBD1. In germline, CDR1 is SEHNR, CDR2 FQNEAQ (reference sequence). V gave up 5 bases and J gave up 10 bases; unmatched junction bases: 11. The CDR3 consists of 15 residues. Written as DNA, the CDR3 is TGTGCCAGCAGCCGTAGCAACCAGGGGGAATCACCCCTCCACTTT. This codes for CASSRSNQGESPLHF.

Notes on this clonotype: Since a much larger clone is just one base distant, this may be a read error. The J gene is TRBJ1-5, the V gene TRBV20-1, with TRBD1 identical over 11 bases. Germline V gene data show CDR1 as DFQATT and CDR2 as SNEGSKA (reference sequence). This CDR3 is 15 amino acids long. The DNA of the CDR3 is TGCAGTACCCACTCGGGACAGGGGGACACCCAGCCCCAGCTTTTT. It yields the protein CSTHSGQGDTQPQLF.

Worth noting for this clonotype: One end of the junction varies from germline; a read error may be responsible. V and J are TRBV10-3 and TRBJ2-5; the D is unclear. The CDR3 is 14 residues long. Germline V gene lookup returns CDR1 ENHRY and CDR2 SYGVKD. This CDR3 is CAISESGMDETQYF. The CDR3 coding sequence is TGTGCCATCAGTGAGTCCGGCATGGACGAGACCCAATACTTC.

Details on this clonotype: One junction end does not reproduce the germline sequence, and a read error may be involved. The CDR3 DNA reads TGCGCCGGCTTCCCGGGGAGCACCGGGGAGCTGTTTTTT. This sequence encodes CAGFPGSTGELFF. The gene calls are TRBV11-2 and TRBJ2-2, with D maybe TRBD2 (5 bases). Germline CDR1 and CDR2: SGHAT and FQNNGV. The CDR3 spans 13 residues. The entire variable domain, with the rest obtained from reference TRBV11-2 and TRBJ2-2, is as follows: EAGVAQSPRYKIIEKRQSVAFWCNPISGHATLYWYQQILGQGPKLLIQFQNNGVVDDSQLPKDRFSAERLKGVDSTLKIQPAKLEDSAVYLCAGFPGSTGELFFGEGSRLTVL.

Worth noting for this clonotype: With a much larger clone just one base away, this may be a read error. The genes are TRBV5-1 and TRBJ2-1, with D possibly being TRBD1 or TRBD2 (5 bases each). The CDR3 length is 14 residues. V lost 7 bases to trimming and J lost 6 bases, with 17 bases between them. Per the germline V gene, CDR1 is SGHRS and CDR2 is YFSETQ. Written as DNA, the CDR3 is TGCGCCAGCTACCCCTCCCGGGACGCCAATGAGCAGTTCTTC. As protein: CASYPSRDANEQFF.

This clonotype was found many times. The rearrangement links TRBV5-1 to TRBJ1-4; no clear D. Deletions cut 0 bases from V and 3 bases from J, with 9 bases between. Germline lookup yields CDR1 SGHRS and CDR2 YFSETQ. This CDR3 has 15 residues. The CDR3 coding sequence is TGCGCCAGCAGCTTGGGTTTGCAGGCTAATGAAAAACTGTTTTTT. Translated, it gives CASSLGLQANEKLFF.

This clonotype was observed many times. The chain joins TRBV20-1 to TRBJ2-3; maybe TRBD2 (6 bases). V shed 2 bases and J shed 0 bases, with 15 bases lying between them. The germline V gene encodes CDR1 DFQATT and CDR2 SNEGSKA (reference sequence). This CDR3 comprises 16 residues. The CDR3 bases are TGCAGTGCTAGAAGAGGGGCTAGCGTAAGCACAGATACGCAGTATTTT. It translates to CSARRGASVSTDTQYF.

On this clonotype itself: A read error may be the cause here, since a much bigger clone is one base away. The rearrangement links TRBV6-2 or TRBV6-3 to TRBJ1-5; D unclear. The J call is in doubt because the DNA end fits TRBJ2-3 better. The CDR3 is made up of 14 amino acids. From germline, CDR1 is MNHEY and CDR2 SVGEGT. CDR3 sequence: CASSYLNSNQPQYF. CDR3 DNA sequence: TGTGCCAGCAGTTACTTAAATAGCAATCAGCCCCAGTATTTT.

This clonotype was detected ten times or more. V is TRBV6-6 and J is TRBJ1-6; a possible D gene is TRBD1 (5 bases). The CDR3 length is 15 residues. Germline V gene sequence: CDR1 MNHNY, CDR2 SVGAGI (reference sequence). Trimming shortened V by 6 bases and J by 7 bases, and 16 bases separated the two germline ends. The CDR3 DNA reads TGTGCCAGCAGGGGTGGAGGGGCCTCGAATTCACCCCTCCACTTT. It encodes CASRGGGASNSPLHF.

The chain is built from TRBV10-3 and TRBJ2-3; perhaps TRBD2 as D (6 bases). CDR3 length: 14 residues. Per germline, CDR1 ENHRY and CDR2 SYGVKD. The CDR3 sequence: CATRDSAGLDTQYF. Here the CDR3 DNA reads TGTGCTACTCGGGACTCAGCAGGGTTGGATACGCAGTATTTT.

Comments on this clonotype: The junction and the germline gene differ at one end; a read error may be behind it. This chain connects TRBV11-2 to TRBJ2-5; D is ambiguous. The CDR3 is 14 amino acids. The germline gives CDR1 SGHAT, CDR2 FQNNGV. The chain's CDR3 is CASSLFSDPEIQYF. The CDR3 DNA reads as TGTGCCAGTAGCTTATTCTCTGACCCAGAGATCCAGTACTTC. The whole variable domain, filled in from reference TRBV11-2 and TRBJ2-5, reads EAGVAQSPRYKIIEKRQSVAFWCNPISGHATLYWYQQILGQGPKLLIQFQNNGVVDDSQLPKDRFSAERLKGVDSTLKIQPAKLEDSAVYLCASSLFSDPEIQYFGPGTRLLVL.

In its sample, this clonotype was seen many times. This chain connects TRBV12-3 or TRBV12-4 to TRBJ2-4; possibly TRBD2 for D (5 bases). The CDR3 has 21 amino acids. Deletions cut 3 bases from V and 2 bases from J, with 29 bases between. The CDR3 sequence is CASSFSAGPSTNFGTKNIQYF. The CDR3 DNA sequence: TGTGCCAGCAGTTTTTCTGCCGGGCCTAGCACTAACTTCGGGACCAAAAACATTCAGTACTTC.

This clonotype was recorded many times. The chain has TRBV5-1 and TRBJ2-2; TRBD1 is a possible D gene (6 bases). V was trimmed by 2 bases and J by 4 bases, leaving 12 bases between them. There are 15 residues in the CDR3. Germline V lookup: CDR1 SGHRS, CDR2 YFSETQ. CDR3: CASSLNIQGTGELFF. The CDR3 DNA reads TGCGCCAGCAGCTTAAATATACAGGGCACCGGGGAGCTGTTTTTT.

This clonotype has a single count. This could be a read error, since a much larger clone is one nucleotide away. The chain uses TRBV10-2 and TRBJ1-1; D gene unclear. V dropped 2 bases and J dropped 3 bases, with 10 bases sitting between them. From germline, CDR1 is WSHSY and CDR2 SAAADI. The CDR3 has 14 residues. The DNA of the CDR3 is TGCGCCAGCAGTGAGGACGCCCTTGACACTGAAGCTTTCTTT. Translated, it gives CASSEDALDTEAFF.

The chain links TRBV7-9 to TRBJ2-6; 9 nucleotides line up with TRBD1. The germline CDR1 and CDR2 sequences are SEHNR and FQNEAQ (reference sequence). The CDR3 has 14 amino acids. Trimming at V came to 5 bases and at J to 10 bases, leaving 6 bases not matched to a gene. CDR3 DNA sequence: TGTGCCAGCAGCCTTCGGACAGGGGTAAACGTCCTGACTTTC. As protein: CASSLRTGVNVLTF.